This passage covers 22 T cell receptor beta chains from one sample sequenced in a study of blood T cells in healthy people across ages. The second PCR ran about 6 to 11 cycles with a sample-barcoded 5' primer and J-beta primers. TCRdb called the 5' RACE reads again in MiXCR, with one record for every CDR3 protein. The data show about 830,000 distinct CDR3 sequences, 60% to 80% seen once. The sequenced sample was blood. These receptors were taken from a man in his thirties or forties in good health.

This chain joins TRBV12-3 or TRBV12-4 and TRBJ2-7; D uncertain. The germline V and J ends were trimmed by 2 bases and 4 bases, with 12 bases remaining between them. CDR3 length equals 14 residues. CDR3 residues: CASSLLGCGYEQYF. CDR3 DNA sequence: TGTGCCAGCAGTTTACTGGGGTGCGGTTACGAGCAGTACTTC.

The rearrangement links TRBV29-1 to TRBJ2-1; D unclear. V lost 6 bases and J 10 bases, leaving 16 bases between the germline ends. The CDR3 extends over 12 amino acids. Germline-derived CDR1 and CDR2 are SQVTM and ANQGSEA. This CDR3 reads CSVLRLPKEQFF. The CDR3 DNA sequence: TGCAGCGTCCTTAGGTTACCGAAGGAGCAGTTCTTC.

CDR3 in DNA: TGTGCCAGCAGCGTAGTTGCGGGGGCTTCGATGAGGGAGGAGCAGTACTTC. It yields the protein CASSVVAGASMREEQYF. J is TRBJ2-7 and V is TRBV9; perhaps TRBD2 as D (7 bases). V lost 0 bases, J lost 7 bases, and 23 bases lay in between. Per germline, CDR1 SGDLS and CDR2 YYNGEE. CDR3 length: 17 residues.

V usage is TRBV27 and J usage is TRBJ2-1; 13 bases line up with TRBD2. This CDR3 is 16 amino acids long. Germline V gene sequence: CDR1 MNHEY, CDR2 SMNVEV (reference sequence). Trimming at V came to 2 bases and at J to 7 bases, leaving 5 bases not matched to a gene. CDR3 in amino acids: CASSLLLAGGQNEQFF. The DNA of the CDR3 is TGTGCCAGCAGTTTACTACTAGCGGGGGGGCAAAATGAGCAGTTCTTC.

The chain recombines TRBV20-1 with TRBJ2-3; no definite D call. Per the germline V gene, CDR1 is DFQATT and CDR2 is SNEGSKA (reference sequence). V was shortened by 5 bases and J by 6 bases, with 9 bases between the two germline ends. The CDR3 is 11 residues long. The chain's CDR3 is CSAGRVDTQYF. In DNA form, the CDR3 reads TGCAGTGCTGGCCGGGTCGATACGCAGTATTTT.

The sample holds many counts of this clonotype. The chain recombines TRBV20-1 with TRBJ2-7; D not certain. V lost 4 bases, J lost 6 bases, and 22 bases lay in between. Germline V gene lookup returns CDR1 DFQATT and CDR2 SNEGSKA (reference sequence). The CDR3 has 15 residues. The CDR3 DNA reads as TGCAGTGCTACCGTTTCTGGGTCTGAATTCGGCGAGCAGTACTTC. It translates to CSATVSGSEFGEQYF.

The chain couples TRBV7-8 to TRBJ2-3; D possibly corresponds to TRBD2 (5 bases). V dropped 1 base and J dropped 4 bases, with 12 bases sitting between them. CDR1 is SGHVS, CDR2 FQNEAQ, per germline. This CDR3 is built from 15 residues. The CDR3 region is CASSLVTGIADTQYF. Here the CDR3 DNA reads TGTGCCAGCAGCTTAGTTACGGGGATCGCAGATACGCAGTATTTT.

This clonotype was observed a few times. V usage is TRBV5-1 and J usage is TRBJ2-3; D might be TRBD1 or TRBD2, each matching 5 bases. Germline assignment: CDR1 SGHRS and CDR2 YFSETQ. V lost 4 bases and J lost 5, with 17 bases in between. The CDR3 totals 15 residues. This chain's CDR3 is CASSPFGGAVDTQYF. CDR3 DNA: TGCGCCAGCAGCCCTTTTGGGGGAGCAGTAGATACGCAGTATTTT.

This clonotype was picked up one time. This rearrangement joins TRBV6-2 or TRBV6-3 to TRBJ2-7, with unresolved D. The ends were cut back, 5 bases at V and 3 bases at J, with 8 bases in the middle. The CDR3 runs to 12 residues. Germline CDR1 reads MNHEY; CDR2 reads SVGEGT. CDR3 residues: CASSPLDYEQYF. Written as DNA, the CDR3 is TGTGCCAGCAGTCCACTCGACTACGAGCAGTACTTC.

This rearrangement joins TRBV6-6 to TRBJ2-5; D is ambiguous. The DNA end favors TRBJ2-7, so the J call may be wrong. This CDR3 has 12 amino acids. Germline values: CDR1 MNHNY, CDR2 SVGAGI (reference sequence). CDR3 in amino acids: CASSYREDEQYF. The CDR3 DNA follows: TGTGCCAGCAGTTACCGAGAGGACGAGCAGTACTTC.

The chain links TRBV12-3 or TRBV12-4 to TRBJ2-3, with TRBD1 matching over 7 bases. The CDR3 extends over 16 amino acids. V dropped 5 bases and J dropped 0; count of bases not matched to a gene: 8. The CDR3 reads CASSPPDRRSTDTQYF. CDR3 nucleotide sequence: TGTGCCAGCAGTCCACCGGACAGGAGGAGCACAGATACGCAGTATTTT.

This chain connects TRBV5-1 to TRBJ2-4; D is possibly TRBD2 (6 bases). The DNA end lines up better with TRBJ2-5; the J call may be wrong. The CDR3 sequence is 15 residues long. Germline CDR1 reads SGHRS; CDR2 reads YFSETQ. The CDR3 protein is CASSSTGGRSETQYF. Written as DNA, the CDR3 is TGCGCCAGCAGCTCTACCGGAGGGAGATCAGAGACCCAGTACTTC.

This clonotype was observed a single time. The chain employs TRBV28 and TRBJ1-5, with D uncertain. With 5 bases removed from V and 0 bases from J, the gap between germline ends came to 8 bases. Per the germline V gene, CDR1 is MDHEN and CDR2 is SYDVKM. The CDR3 is 14 amino acids. The CDR3: CASSMTVSNQPQHF. CDR3 DNA: TGTGCCAGCAGTATGACGGTTAGCAATCAGCCCCAGCATTTT.

V usage is TRBV6-5 and J usage is TRBJ1-5, with no clear D. With 0 bases removed from V and 7 bases from J, the gap between germline ends came to 10 bases. CDR1 and CDR2 from the germline V gene are MNHEY and SVGAGI. The CDR3 is made up of 14 amino acids. The CDR3 reads CASSYSPLGQPQHF. For the CDR3, the DNA is TGTGCCAGCAGTTACTCTCCCCTGGGACAGCCCCAGCATTTT.

The chain is built from TRBV10-3 and TRBJ2-1, with 7 bases lining up with TRBD1. This CDR3 has 17 residues. Germline V lookup: CDR1 ENHRY, CDR2 SYGVKD. Trimming took 4 bases from V and 5 from J; bases not matched to a gene: 14. CDR3 coding DNA: TGTGCCATCAGTGGACGTCGAGAACAGGGGCCCAACAATGAGCAGTTCTTC. It is translated as CAISGRREQGPNNEQFF.

This clonotype has a single count. The chain couples TRBV18 to TRBJ1-2; D is uncertain. Per germline, CDR1 KGHSH and CDR2 LQKENI. The CDR3 loop spans 14 amino acids. Trimming pared 2 bases from V and 4 bases from J, leaving 11 bases between. The CDR3 region is CASSPTEAGYGYTF. The DNA for the CDR3 is TGTGCCAGCTCACCAACGGAAGCGGGCTATGGCTACACCTTC.

The J gene is TRBJ2-7, the V gene TRBV20-1; no definite D call. The CDR3 totals 12 residues. Trimming cost V 6 bases and J 5 bases, with 14 bases left between them. Germline-derived CDR1 and CDR2 are DFQATT and SNEGSKA (reference sequence). The CDR3 DNA reads TGCAGTGCCACGATAACGATCGACGAGCAGTACTTC. It is translated as CSATITIDEQYF.

A few counts support this clonotype. One junction end disagrees with the germline gene, perhaps due to a read error. The gene calls are TRBV5-1 and TRBJ2-7; D gene unclear. The CDR3 runs 11 residues. Germline V gene data show CDR1 as SGHRS and CDR2 as YFSETQ. In DNA form, the CDR3 reads TGCGCCAGCAGAATCTCCCACGAGCAGTACTTC. Protein product: CASRISHEQYF. Based on the CDR3 plus reference TRBV5-1 and TRBJ2-7, the full variable domain is KAGVTQTPRYLIKTRGQQVTLSCSPISGHRSVSWYQQTPGQGLQFLFEYFSETQRNKGNFPGRFSGRQFSNSRSEMNVSTLELGDSALYLCASRISHEQYFGPGTRLTVT.

This chain uses TRBV4-3 with TRBJ2-6, with a possible D match to TRBD2 (5 bases). Trimming cost V 5 bases and J 0 bases, with 11 bases left between them. Germline assignment: CDR1 LGHNA and CDR2 YSLEER. This CDR3 spans 16 amino acids. DNA for the CDR3: TGCGCCAGCAGCGAAACTAGGATCTCTGGGGCCAACGTCCTGACTTTC. It specifies CASSETRISGANVLTF.

V is TRBV7-2 and J is TRBJ2-5; 8 nucleotides line up with TRBD1. The J call may not be correct, given that the DNA end is closer to TRBJ2-7. The CDR3 runs to 13 residues. The V gene's germline CDR1 is SGHTA and CDR2 FQGNSA. CDR3 residues: CASSHPTGGEQYF. Here the CDR3 DNA reads TGTGCCAGCAGCCATCCTACAGGGGGCGAGCAGTACTTC.

With regard to this clonotype: A read error may account for a junction end that differs from germline. This chain connects TRBV6-5 to TRBJ2-5; D is ambiguous. CDR1 and CDR2 from the germline V gene are MNHEY and SVGAGI. The CDR3 is 11 amino acids. CDR3 DNA sequence: TGTGCCAGCACCTACCAAGCGACCCAGTACTTC. Protein product: CASTYQATQYF.

The chain joins TRBV20-1 to TRBJ2-1; TRBD1 might be the D (6 bases). The CDR3 is 13 residues long. Germline V gene sequence: CDR1 DFQATT, CDR2 SNEGSKA (reference sequence). V lost 4 bases and J lost 4, with 11 bases in between. CDR3 region: CSATSDSYNEQFF. The CDR3 DNA is TGCAGTGCTACGTCGGACAGTTACAATGAGCAGTTCTTC.